Listed below are T cell receptor beta chains from one sample, sequenced in a study of blood T cell repertoires in COVID-19. The protocol was immunoSEQ multiplex PCR, while the TCRdb copy is restricted to in-frame clones and leaves out a portion. In the table there are about 150,000 clones, 70% to 90% of which are singletons. Sequencing was done on a sample of peripheral blood. The receptors here all came from a woman aged 55-69 years with COVID-19, enrolled during active disease. The CDR3 runs from the conserved cysteine through the conserved F or W. The order of the fields is D gene, clone size, V gene, J gene, CDR3 protein, CDR3 DNA. A D gene is named only where the DNA matches it firmly. Size is stated for part of the rows, as once, few or many counts, or as a class when the clone is expanded.

D: .
size: few
V: TRBV5-1
J: TRBJ2-1
CDR3: CASSFGTLTSSYNEQFF
DNA: TGCGCCAGCAGCTTTGGGACTCTTACTAGCTCCTACAATGAGCAGTTCTTC

D: .
size: .
V: TRBV7-9
J: TRBJ1-1
CDR3: CASSLAGGQNTEAFF
DNA: TGTGCCAGCAGCTTAGCAGGCGGTCAGAACACTGAAGCTTTCTTT

D: .
size: .
V: TRBV5-1
J: TRBJ1-2
CDR3: CASLPGDTNYGYTF
DNA: TGCGCCAGCCTCCCCGGGGACACTAACTATGGCTACACCTTC

D: .
size: .
V: TRBV5-1
J: TRBJ1-1
CDR3: CASSLANYGVGTEAFF
DNA: TGCGCCAGCAGCTTGGCCAATTACGGGGTCGGGACTGAAGCTTTCTTT

D: .
size: .
V: TRBV28
J: TRBJ1-5
CDR3: CASSRDSYSNQPQHF
DNA: TGTGCCAGCAGTCGAGACAGTTATAGCAATCAGCCCCAGCATTTT

D: TRBD2
size: .
V: TRBV6-7
J: TRBJ2-5
CDR3: CASSYQGTKETQYF
DNA: TGTGCCAGCAGTTACCAAGGGACTAAAGAGACCCAGTACTTC

D: .
size: .
V: TRBV2
J: TRBJ2-2
CDR3: CASRGQDNTGELFF
DNA: TGTGCCAGCCGTGGACAAGACAACACCGGGGAGCTGTTTTTT

D: .
size: .
V: TRBV18
J: TRBJ1-4
CDR3: CASSPGRGYEKLFF
DNA: TGTGCCAGCTCACCTGGCAGGGGATATGAAAAACTGTTTTTT

D: .
size: .
V: TRBV13
J: TRBJ1-2
CDR3: CASSLGPYYGYTF
DNA: TGTGCCAGCAGCTTAGGCCCCTACTATGGCTACACCTTC

D: TRBD1
size: .
V: TRBV6-6
J: TRBJ1-6
CDR3: CASSPFTGGTYNSPLHF
DNA: TGTGCCAGCAGTCCTTTCACAGGGGGGACCTATAATTCACCCCTCCACTTT

D: .
size: .
V: TRBV20-1
J: TRBJ1-5
CDR3: CSAGRDPQHF
DNA: TGCAGTGCCGGGCGGGACCCCCAGCATTTT

D: .
size: .
V: TRBV21-1
J: TRBJ1-2
CDR3: CASSNGGRDHWNYGYTF
DNA: TGTGCCAGCAGCAATGGCGGCAGGGATCATTGGAATTATGGCTACACCTTC